Listed below are T cell receptor beta chains from one sample, sequenced in a study of blood T cell repertoires in COVID-19. The data were produced by immunoSEQ multiplex PCR, yet TCRdb's version contains in-frame clones alone and is incomplete. The data contain about 42,000 clones, around 90% of them singletons. The sequencing sample was made of peripheral blood. The receptors were gathered from a human donor in a cohort sampled during active COVID-19. Each CDR3 is given with its conserved first and last residue. The D gene is left open where the match is weak. Only part of the rows carry a size: once, few, many, or a class if the clone is expanded.

j_call d_call v_call clone_size cdr3_aa cdr3_nt
TRBJ2-7 TRBD1 TRBV4-3 few CASSQGVRGDRFLQEQYF TGCGCCAGCAGCCAAGGGGTCAGAGGGGACAGGTTCCTCCAGGAGCAGTACTTC
TRBJ2-7 . TRBV11-2 . CASSPELGQSYEQYF TGTGCCAGCAGCCCCGAACTTGGACAGTCCTACGAGCAGTACTTC
TRBJ2-7 TRBD1 TRBV4-2 . CASSHLAGTGGYEQYF TGTGCCAGCAGCCACCTGGCCGGGACAGGGGGCTACGAGCAGTACTTC
TRBJ2-1 TRBD1 TRBV5-8 . CASSFPRQGVSNNEQFF TGTGCCAGCAGCTTTCCCCGACAGGGGGTTTCCAACAATGAGCAGTTCTTC
TRBJ1-5 . TRBV13 . CASSLRTYSNQPQHF TGTGCCAGCAGCTTGAGGACATATAGCAATCAGCCCCAGCATTTT
TRBJ1-6 TRBD1 TRBV5-6 . CASSPHGTGPNSPLHF TGTGCCAGCAGCCCGCACGGGACAGGGCCAAATTCACCCCTCCACTTT
TRBJ2-7 . TRBV20-1 . CSARTAYEQYF TGCAGTGCTAGGACAGCCTACGAGCAGTACTTC
TRBJ2-6 . TRBV3-1/TRBV3-2 medium-sized CASSQPGGANVLTF TGTGCCAGCAGCCAACCAGGAGGGGCCAACGTCCTGACTTTC
TRBJ1-2 . TRBV19 . CASSMTQGGYGYTF TGTGCCAGTAGTATGACCCAGGGAGGCTATGGCTACACCTTC
TRBJ1-5 TRBD1 TRBV6-2/TRBV6-3 . CASSYTGGGRQPQHF TGTGCCAGCAGTTACACAGGGGGCGGACGTCAGCCCCAGCATTTT
TRBJ2-5 . TRBV3-1/TRBV3-2 few CASSQDCLETQYF TGTGCCAGCAGCCAAGACTGTTTGGAGACCCAGTACTTC
TRBJ2-6 TRBD1 TRBV4-1 . CASSPRTGRAGANVLTF TGCGCCAGCAGCCCTAGGACAGGGCGGGCCGGGGCCAACGTCCTGACTTTC
TRBJ2-7 . TRBV6-6 . CASSSIKTGKAYEQYF TGTGCCAGCAGCTCTATTAAAACGGGGAAGGCCTACGAGCAGTACTTC
TRBJ2-7 . TRBV6-2/TRBV6-3 . CASSSRDYEQYF TGTGCCAGCAGTTCCCGGGACTACGAGCAGTACTTC
TRBJ2-7 TRBD2 TRBV27 once CASSFMTSGGTYEQYF TGTGCCAGCAGTTTCATGACTAGCGGGGGGACCTACGAGCAGTACTTC
TRBJ1-1 TRBD1 TRBV7-8 . CASSFTGTGRSVTEAFF TGTGCCAGCAGCTTTACCGGGACAGGGCGTTCGGTCACTGAAGCTTTCTTT
TRBJ1-5 TRBD1 TRBV6-1 . CASSEIRSGTVNQPQHF TGTGCCAGCAGTGAAATACGTTCCGGGACAGTCAATCAGCCCCAGCATTTT
TRBJ1-1 . TRBV20-1 . CSAWDWTEAFF TGCAGTGCCTGGGACTGGACTGAAGCTTTCTTT
TRBJ2-7 . TRBV4-1 . CASSRGTGSSYEQYF TGCGCCAGCAGCCGAGGTACGGGGAGCTCCTACGAGCAGTACTTC
TRBJ1-2 . TRBV27 . CASRAGASDGYTF TGTGCCAGCCGCGCGGGGGCCTCTGATGGCTACACCTTC
TRBJ1-3 . TRBV4-3 . CASSQVPSQGGRNTIYF TGCGCCAGCAGCCAGGTCCCTAGTCAGGGCGGACGAAACACCATATATTTT
TRBJ1-2 TRBD1 TRBV6-5 few CAIGQGAGSYGYTF TGTGCCATCGGTCAGGGGGCTGGAAGCTATGGCTACACCTTC
TRBJ1-6 . TRBV7-2 few CASRKDSSYNSPLHF TGTGCCAGCAGAAAGGACAGCTCCTATAATTCACCCCTCCACTTT
TRBJ1-6 . TRBV4-2 . CASSQDWLRSNNSPLHF TGTGCCAGCAGCCAAGATTGGCTCCGTTCAAATAATTCACCCCTCCACTTT
TRBJ1-5 . TRBV19 . CASSFREPIQPQHF TGTGCCAGTAGTTTCCGGGAACCCATTCAGCCCCAGCATTTT
TRBJ2-7 TRBD1 TRBV7-6 . CASSSRDRGFGEQYF TGTGCCAGCAGCTCCCGGGACAGGGGTTTCGGCGAGCAGTACTTC
TRBJ1-2 TRBD1 TRBV19 . CASSATGGYGYTF TGTGCCAGTAGTGCTACAGGGGGCTATGGCTACACCTTC
TRBJ1-2 . TRBV9 . CASSASDYGYTF TGTGCCAGCAGCGCCTCAGACTATGGCTACACCTTC
TRBJ1-5 . TRBV7-5 . CARRPGTAYSNQPQHF TGTGCCAGAAGACCCGGGACAGCTTATAGCAATCAGCCCCAGCATTTT
TRBJ2-7 TRBD1 TRBV7-6 . CASSLATGGNYEQYF TGTGCCAGCAGCTTAGCGACAGGGGGGAACTACGAGCAGTACTTC
TRBJ1-1 TRBD1 TRBV5-1 . CASSLTDRVGYTEAFF TGCGCCAGCAGCTTGACCGACAGGGTAGGGTACACTGAAGCTTTCTTT
TRBJ2-7 . TRBV6-1 . CASSEWSPSTYEQYF TGTGCCAGCAGTGAATGGAGTCCGTCCACCTACGAGCAGTACTTC
TRBJ2-5 TRBD2 TRBV6-6 . CASSRLAGGQETQYF TGTGCCAGCAGTCGGCTAGCGGGGGGTCAAGAGACCCAGTACTTC
TRBJ1-5 . TRBV10-3 . CAISESLSQPQHF TGTGCCATCAGTGAGTCTTTAAGCCAGCCCCAGCATTTT
TRBJ1-4 . TRBV4-3 . CASSQDLGATNEKLFF TGCGCCAGCAGCCAAGATCTAGGGGCAACTAATGAAAAACTGTTTTTT
TRBJ1-4 TRBD1 TRBV5-1 . CASSLDGQGSYEKLFF TGCGCCAGCAGCTTGGACGGACAGGGGAGCTATGAAAAACTGTTTTTT
TRBJ1-1 . TRBV7-9 . CASSSLELPALEAFF TGTGCCAGCAGCTCCCTGGAGCTCCCGGCCCTTGAAGCTTTCTTT
TRBJ1-1 . TRBV6-2/TRBV6-3 . CASSYPQDTEAFF TGTGCCAGCAGTTACCCCCAGGACACTGAAGCTTTCTTT
TRBJ1-2 TRBD1 TRBV6-5 . CASLDRANYGYTF TGTGCCAGCTTAGACAGGGCCAACTATGGCTACACCTTC
TRBJ2-7 . TRBV5-1 . CASSLGLKPYEQYF TGCGCCAGCAGCTTGGGACTTAAGCCCTACGAGCAGTACTTC
TRBJ1-2 TRBD1 TRBV9 . CASSVGDRYNYGYTF TGTGCCAGCAGCGTAGGGGACAGGTATAACTATGGCTACACCTTC
TRBJ2-2 . TRBV19 . CASSITGGDTGELFF TGTGCCAGTAGTATTACAGGGGGGGACACCGGGGAGCTGTTTTTT
TRBJ2-7 TRBD1 TRBV6-1 . CASSELTGSPYEQYF TGTGCCAGCAGTGAGCTGACAGGGTCTCCCTACGAGCAGTACTTC
TRBJ1-2 TRBD1 TRBV15 . CATSRVLGQGFYGYTF TGTGCCACCAGCAGAGTGTTAGGACAGGGATTCTATGGCTACACCTTC
TRBJ2-3 TRBD2 TRBV10-2 . CATRGTSGVITDTQYF TGCGCCACGCGGGGGACTAGCGGGGTTATTACAGATACGCAGTATTTT
TRBJ1-5 TRBD1 TRBV15 . CATSRDSGGSSAQHF TGTGCCACCAGCAGAGACTCAGGGGGCTCTTCGGCCCAGCATTTT
TRBJ2-7 . TRBV13 . CASSLGTGYEQYF TGTGCCAGCAGCTTAGGGACAGGCTACGAGCAGTACTTC
TRBJ1-2 TRBD1 TRBV19 . CASSIGVQGGTGYTF TGTGCCAGTAGTATAGGAGTTCAAGGGGGCACTGGCTACACCTTC
TRBJ1-2 . TRBV6-2/TRBV6-3 . CASSQRTNYGYTF TGTGCCAGCAGTCAGAGGACTAACTATGGCTACACCTTC
TRBJ2-7 . TRBV27 . CASSPGSSYEQYF TGTGCCAGCAGTCCGGGGAGCTCCTACGAGCAGTACTTC
TRBJ1-2 . TRBV6-5 . CASSYHTGTVGYTF TGTGCCAGCAGTTACCATACAGGGACCGTTGGCTACACCTTC
TRBJ1-1 TRBD1 TRBV28 . CASSISGTGKGSTEAFF TGTGCCAGCAGCATTTCCGGGACAGGGAAGGGGTCGACTGAAGCTTTCTTT
TRBJ1-2 . TRBV11-2 . CASSLDKGKGTF TGTGCCAGCAGCTTAGATAAGGGGAAGGGCACCTTC
TRBJ2-2 TRBD2 TRBV5-1 . CASKVASGTNTGELFF TGCGCCAGCAAGGTGGCTAGCGGGACGAACACCGGGGAGCTGTTTTTT
TRBJ2-7 . TRBV27 . CASSTVSSSYEQYF TGTGCCAGCAGTACTGTCTCGAGCTCCTACGAGCAGTACTTC